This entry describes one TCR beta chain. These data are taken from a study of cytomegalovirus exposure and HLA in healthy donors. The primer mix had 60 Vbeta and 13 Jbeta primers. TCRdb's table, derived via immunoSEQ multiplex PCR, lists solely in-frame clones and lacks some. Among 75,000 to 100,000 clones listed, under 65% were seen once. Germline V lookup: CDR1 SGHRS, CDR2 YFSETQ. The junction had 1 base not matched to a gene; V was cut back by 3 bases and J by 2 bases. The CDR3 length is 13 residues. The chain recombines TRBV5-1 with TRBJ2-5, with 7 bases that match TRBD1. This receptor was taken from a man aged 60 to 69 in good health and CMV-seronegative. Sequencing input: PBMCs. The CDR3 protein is CASSSGQQETQYF. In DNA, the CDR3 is TGCGCCAGCAGCTCGGGACAGCAAGAGACCCAGTACTTC.